Listed here are 28 T cell receptor beta chains from one sample, sequenced in a study of blood T cell repertoires in COVID-19. The protocol was immunoSEQ multiplex PCR, while the TCRdb copy is restricted to in-frame clones and leaves out a portion. The sample lists about 68,000 clones; roughly 89% were seen once. Sequenced input: peripheral blood. The receptor set was obtained from a man aged 45-65 years with active COVID-19.

The rearrangement uses TRBV3-1 (or the pseudogene TRBV3-2) and TRBJ2-7; D is undetermined. V was trimmed by 1 base and J by 2 bases, leaving 6 bases between them. Germline CDR1 and CDR2: LGHDT and YNNKEL (reference sequence). The CDR3 is 13 amino acids. CDR3 sequence (DNA): TGTGCCAGCAGCCAAGGAGCTCCCTACGAGCAGTACTTC. Residues: CASSQGAPYEQYF.

This clone was counted once. The rearrangement joins TRBV6-1 to TRBJ2-7; no reliable D call. The germline V and J ends were trimmed by 3 bases and 3 bases, with 9 bases remaining between them. This CDR3 is built from 13 residues. The germline V gene encodes CDR1 MNHNS and CDR2 SASEGT. The CDR3 loop reads CASSETRFYEQYF. The DNA for the CDR3 is TGTGCCAGCAGTGAGACACGATTCTACGAGCAGTACTTC.

V and J are TRBV4-1 and TRBJ2-1; TRBD1 agrees at 12 bases. Germline lookup yields CDR1 MGHRA and CDR2 YSYEKL. CDR3 length equals 19 residues. Germline trimming cut 2 bases from V and 0 bases from J; bases unmatched to any gene: 8. The CDR3 nucleotides read TGCGCCAGCAGCCAATCTGCCCTGGGACAGGGGGCCTCCTACAATGAGCAGTTCTTC. Its protein is CASSQSALGQGASYNEQFF.

The CDR3, as DNA: TGTGCCAGCAGCTTATACAGGGGTGAGACCCAGTACTTC. Amino acids: CASSLYRGETQYF. The gene calls are TRBV7-3 and TRBJ2-5; 7 bases map to TRBD1. Per germline, CDR1 SGHTA and CDR2 FQGTGA. The CDR3 sequence is 13 residues long. Trimming removed 2 bases from V and 5 bases from J; junction bases left unmatched: 2.

For the CDR3, the DNA is TGTGCCAGAACCCGACGTTGGCGGGGGGGCCTAATAGATACGCAGTATTTT. Its translation: CARTRRWRGGLIDTQYF. J is TRBJ2-3 and V is TRBV6-4, with TRBD2 matching over 9 bases. Per the germline V gene, CDR1 is MRHNA and CDR2 is SNTAGT. V lost 9 bases to trimming and J lost 5 bases; unmatched junction nucleotides: 18. There are 17 residues in the CDR3.

This chain's CDR3 is CASSDTRHEQYF. CDR3 sequence (DNA): TGTGCCAGCAGCGACACAAGACACGAGCAGTACTTC. The V and J genes are TRBV11-3 and TRBJ2-7; D is uncertain. Per germline, CDR1 SGHNT and CDR2 YENEEA. Trimming took 5 bases from V and 5 from J, leaving 10 bases between them. This CDR3 region has 12 residues.

The genes are TRBV5-1 and TRBJ2-7, with TRBD2 as a possible D gene (6 bases). The V gene's germline CDR1 is SGHRS and CDR2 YFSETQ. V lost 6 bases to trimming and J lost 4 bases, with 17 bases between them. This CDR3 spans 14 amino acids. CDR3: CASNVGGVGYEQYF. In DNA form, the CDR3 reads TGCGCCAGCAATGTCGGCGGGGTTGGGTACGAGCAGTACTTC.

The V call is TRBV7-2, the J call TRBJ1-1, with D tentatively TRBD1 (5 bases). Trimming pared 1 base from V and 4 bases from J, leaving 10 bases between. The CDR3 is 14 residues long. Germline lookup yields CDR1 SGHTA and CDR2 FQGNSA. As DNA, the CDR3 is TGTGCCAGCAGCTTAGATTTCGGGGGCACTGAAGCTTTCTTT. It codes for CASSLDFGGTEAFF.

This clone was detected only once. The V and J genes are TRBV2 and TRBJ1-5, with a weak D call TRBD1 (6 bases). Germline V lookup: CDR1 SNHLY, CDR2 FYNNEI. This CDR3 spans 14 amino acids. Trimming took off 7 bases at V and 0 bases at J, with 10 bases between the two ends. CDR3 amino acids: CASMGAYSNQPQHF. CDR3 sequence (DNA): TGTGCCAGCATGGGGGCTTATAGCAATCAGCCCCAGCATTTT.

In this sample, this clone turned up once. The chain combines TRBV2 with TRBJ1-2; D is possibly TRBD1 (5 bases). With 6 bases removed from V and 2 bases from J, the gap between germline ends came to 10 bases. The CDR3 has 13 residues. Germline assignment: CDR1 SNHLY and CDR2 FYNNEI. This CDR3 reads CASSRDSNYGYTF. Here the CDR3 DNA reads TGTGCCAGCAGCCGGGACTCAAACTATGGCTACACCTTC.

The rearrangement uses TRBV7-9 and TRBJ2-5; 8 nucleotides align to TRBD1. From germline, CDR1 is SEHNR and CDR2 FQNEAQ (reference sequence). The CDR3 has 16 amino acids. Trimming at V came to 1 base and at J to 4 bases, leaving 8 bases not matched to a gene. The CDR3 loop reads CASSLEGRGLRETQYF. CDR3 nucleotide sequence: TGTGCCAGCAGCTTAGAAGGCAGGGGGCTCAGAGAGACCCAGTACTTC.

The V gene is TRBV24-1, the J gene TRBJ2-7; possibly TRBD2 for D (6 bases). V was pared by 6 bases and J by 3 bases, with 17 bases between. This CDR3 region has 15 residues. CDR1 and CDR2 from the germline V gene are KGHDR and SFDVKD. The CDR3 coding sequence is TGTGCCACCAGTAGGAGGAGGGAATCTTTCTACGAGCAGTACTTC. This translates into CATSRRRESFYEQYF.

The V gene is TRBV10-1, the J gene TRBJ2-1; 12 positions match TRBD2. The CDR3 is 15 residues long. Germline loops: CDR1 WNHNN, CDR2 SYGVQD (reference sequence). J lost 4 bases, V lost 2 bases, and 0 bases had no gene match. CDR3 region: CASSETSGRYNEQFF. CDR3 nucleotides: TGCGCCAGCAGTGAGACTAGCGGGAGGTACAATGAGCAGTTCTTC.

This clone was recorded a few times. V usage is TRBV12-5 and J usage is TRBJ1-5; D is possibly TRBD1 (6 bases). The CDR3 contains 13 residues. Germline-derived CDR1 and CDR2 are LGHNT and FRNRAP. V gave up 4 bases and J gave up 4 bases, with 8 bases separating them. CDR3 bases: TGTGCTAGTGGTTGGGACACAAATCAGCCCCAGCATTTT. As protein: CASGWDTNQPQHF.

This clone was seen only a few times. The chain uses TRBV4-3 and TRBJ2-2; unclear D gene. CDR1 is LGHNA, CDR2 YSLEER, per germline. Trimming stripped 1 base from V and 3 bases from J, with 9 bases between. The CDR3 has 15 amino acids. The CDR3 bases are TGCGCCAGCAGCCAAGCCCTACAGCACACCGGGGAGCTGTTTTTT. It specifies CASSQALQHTGELFF.

In its sample, this clone was seen once. The genes are TRBV7-8 and TRBJ1-1, with 7 bases fitting TRBD1. The trim removed 4 bases at V and 1 base at J, leaving 6 bases unmatched. CDR1 SGHVS and CDR2 FQNEAQ come from the germline V gene. The CDR3 is made up of 15 amino acids. The chain's CDR3 is CASSSADRANTEAFF. CDR3 DNA: TGTGCCAGCAGCTCAGCCGACAGGGCGAACACTGAAGCTTTCTTT.

V usage is TRBV15 and J usage is TRBJ2-4; possibly TRBD2 for D (6 bases). This CDR3 contains 17 residues. V lost 0 bases and J 1 base, leaving 13 bases between the germline ends. CDR1 LNHNV and CDR2 YYDKDF come from the germline V gene (reference sequence). The CDR3 sequence is CATSRDLGGAAKNIQYF. CDR3 nucleotide sequence: TGTGCCACCAGCAGAGATCTAGGCGGGGCTGCCAAAAACATTCAGTACTTC.

The gene calls are TRBV9 and TRBJ2-1, with TRBD2 identical over 9 bases. The CDR3 runs to 17 residues. V was clipped by 3 bases and J by 8 bases; unmatched bases: 15. Per germline, CDR1 SGDLS and CDR2 YYNGEE. CDR3 sequence: CASSGRGSGGNTDEQFF. The CDR3 DNA reads TGTGCCAGCAGCGGAAGGGGGAGCGGGGGGAATACCGATGAGCAGTTCTTC.

The rearrangement uses TRBV27 and TRBJ1-5, with 7 bases aligning to TRBD1. Germline V gene data show CDR1 as MNHEY and CDR2 as SMNVEV (reference sequence). CDR3 size: 15 residues. Trimming removed 5 bases from V and 6 bases from J; junction bases left unmatched: 10. The CDR3 sequence is CASSQGQALGQPQHF. The CDR3 DNA reads TGTGCCAGCAGTCAAGGACAGGCCCTCGGTCAGCCCCAGCATTTT.

The V call is TRBV2, the J call TRBJ1-3, with 9 bases identical to TRBD1. The germline V gene encodes CDR1 SNHLY and CDR2 FYNNEI. This CDR3 comprises 14 residues. Trimming removed 6 bases from V and 1 base from J; junction bases left unmatched: 1. The chain's CDR3 is CASRDRGSGNTIYF. CDR3 DNA: TGTGCCAGCAGGGACAGGGGTTCTGGAAACACCATATATTTT.

This clone was observed once. The V gene is TRBV6-2 or TRBV6-3, the J gene TRBJ2-5; maybe TRBD1 (5 bases). CDR3 length: 14 amino acids. The V end was cut by 2 bases, the J end by 1 base, with 8 bases between. Germline-derived CDR1 and CDR2 are MNHEY and SVGEGT. This chain's CDR3 is CASSYGDSQETQYF. For the CDR3, the DNA is TGTGCCAGCAGTTACGGTGACAGCCAAGAGACCCAGTACTTC.

The rearrangement joins TRBV9 to TRBJ2-3; the D is unclear. CDR3 length: 13 residues. Germline loops: CDR1 SGDLS, CDR2 YYNGEE. Trimming removed 7 bases from V and 5 bases from J, with 14 bases in between. In DNA form, the CDR3 reads TGTGCCAGCGGCCAAGTCCCGGGAGATACGCAGTATTTT. Protein: CASGQVPGDTQYF.

V gene TRBV19 combines with J gene TRBJ2-1, with 8 bases aligning to TRBD2. Germline-derived CDR1 and CDR2 are LNHDA and SQIVND (reference sequence). The trim removed 1 base at V and 2 bases at J, leaving 7 bases unmatched. The CDR3 is 17 amino acids. CDR3 region: CASSIGVAGRTYNEQFF. CDR3 DNA: TGTGCCAGTAGTATAGGGGTAGCGGGGCGCACCTACAATGAGCAGTTCTTC.

V and J are TRBV12-3 or TRBV12-4 and TRBJ2-5; a possible D gene is TRBD1 (5 bases). CDR3 length: 13 residues. Trimming took 3 bases from V and 5 from J, leaving 10 bases between them. This CDR3 reads CASSFGALETQYF. CDR3 coding DNA: TGTGCCAGCAGTTTTGGGGCCCTGGAGACCCAGTACTTC.

This sequence joins TRBV28 and TRBJ2-7; D gene unclear. V gave up 5 bases and J gave up 2 bases, with 16 bases separating them. There are 15 residues in the CDR3. Germline V CDR1 and CDR2: MDHEN, SYDVKM. CDR3 amino acids: CASSPPGGGAYEQYF. CDR3 DNA: TGTGCCAGCAGTCCCCCCGGCGGCGGTGCCTACGAGCAGTACTTC.

This clone was counted a single time. This chain joins TRBV7-8 and TRBJ1-4; tentative D call: TRBD1 (5 bases). Looked up from germline, CDR1 is SGHVS and CDR2 is FQNEAQ. The germline V and J ends were trimmed by 5 bases and 8 bases, with 15 bases remaining between them. This CDR3 has 14 residues. This CDR3 reads CASSQRGLREKLFF. Written as DNA, the CDR3 is TGTGCCAGCAGCCAAAGGGGTTTACGGGAAAAACTGTTTTTT.

The chain links TRBV4-1 to TRBJ1-2, with 10 bases that match TRBD1. Germline V gene lookup returns CDR1 MGHRA and CDR2 YSYEKL. V shed 1 base, J shed 2 bases, and the junction held 4 bases outside the gene matches. The CDR3 runs to 16 residues. CDR3 protein: CASSQAPGQGNYGYTF. The CDR3 DNA reads as TGCGCCAGCAGCCAAGCCCCGGGACAGGGGAACTATGGCTACACCTTC.

J is TRBJ2-1 and V is TRBV4-2; a weak D match, TRBD2 (6 bases). Trimming removed 5 bases at V and 6 bases at J, with 14 bases between. The germline CDR1 and CDR2 sequences are LGHNA and YNFKEQ. This CDR3 spans 14 amino acids. CDR3 protein: CASSFRGVTNEQFF. As DNA, the CDR3 is TGTGCCAGCAGCTTCCGCGGGGTAACCAATGAGCAGTTCTTC.